The entry below gives a single TCR beta chain sequence along with its context. Profiled with immunoSEQ multiplex PCR; TCRdb holds only in-frame clones, not every one. The data show hundreds of thousands of clones, around 84% seen once. This entry is derived from a study of blood T cell repertoires in COVID-19. Study information: The samples span acute and convalescent COVID-19 from the United States, Italy and Spain.

Each participant's cohort was designated according to participant-reported clinical history. All recovered Cohort 3 donors got two negative PCRs, got clearance, or saw symptom resolution. The CDR3 contains 14 residues. V was trimmed by 8 bases and J by 3 bases, leaving 13 bases between them. The germline gives CDR1 MNHEY, CDR2 SMNVEV (reference sequence). V is TRBV27 and J is TRBJ2-2, with TRBD2 as a possible D gene (6 bases). The clonotype was recovered from a woman between 50 and 59 years old who had recovered from COVID-19. Sequences were obtained from PBMCs or T cells enriched from blood (not recorded which). The CDR3 loop reads CASRLAPHTGELFF. The CDR3 nucleotides are TGTGCCAGCCGTCTAGCGCCTCACACCGGGGAGCTGTTTTTT.